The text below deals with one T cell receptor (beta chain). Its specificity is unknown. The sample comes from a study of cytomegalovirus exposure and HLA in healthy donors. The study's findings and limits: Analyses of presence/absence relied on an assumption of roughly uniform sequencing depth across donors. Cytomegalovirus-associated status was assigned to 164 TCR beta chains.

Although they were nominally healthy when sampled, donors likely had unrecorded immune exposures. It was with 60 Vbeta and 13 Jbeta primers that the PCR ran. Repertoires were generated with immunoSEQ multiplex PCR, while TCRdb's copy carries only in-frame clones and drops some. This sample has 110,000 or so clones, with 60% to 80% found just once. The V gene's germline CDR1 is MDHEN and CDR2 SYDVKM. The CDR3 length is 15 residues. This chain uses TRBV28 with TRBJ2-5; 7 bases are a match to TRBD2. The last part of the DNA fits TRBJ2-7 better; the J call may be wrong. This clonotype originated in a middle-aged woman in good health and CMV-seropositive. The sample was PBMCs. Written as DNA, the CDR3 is TGTGCCAGCAGTTTAGAACTAGCGATCAACTACGAGCAGTACTTC. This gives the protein CASSLELAINYEQYF.